This T cell receptor beta chain was identified in a study of CD8 T cells in ankylosing spondylitis. Whole-study results and caveats: Earlier authors reported some of these motif variants in reactive arthritis synovial fluid and blood.

The ends were cut back, 3 bases at V and 2 bases at J, with 20 bases in the middle. Per the germline V gene, CDR1 is GTSNPN and CDR2 is SVGIG (reference sequence). This CDR3 region has 17 residues. This clonotype was picked up a small number of times. What it recognizes is unknown. Researchers built TCR beta libraries using quantitative 5'-RACE with molecular barcodes. TCRdb analysed the 5' RACE reads with MiXCR anew, one entry per CDR3 protein. The data show roughly 160,000 distinct CDR3 sequences, approximately 9% seen once. The chain employs TRBV30 and TRBJ2-1; D may correspond to TRBD1 or TRBD2 (6 bases each). The sequenced sample consisted of blood, either unsorted or a sorted T cell fraction (not recorded which). The sequence came from a female donor with ankylosing spondylitis or in good health (not recorded which). CDR3 in DNA: TGTGCCTGGAGCCCCCGGCCCGTAGGGGGGCCCTACAATGAGCAGTTCTTC. This codes for CAWSPRPVGGPYNEQFF.